Listed here are 9 T cell receptor beta chains from one sample, sequenced in a study of blood T cells in healthy people across ages. Primed by a sample-barcoded 5' primer and a J-beta primer mix, a second PCR proceeded for 7 to 11 cycles. Each CDR3 protein is one row after TCRdb ran MiXCR on the 5' RACE reads. The sample records about 1,600,000 distinct CDR3 sequences, 40% to 50% being singletons. Source material: blood. The receptors derive from a woman between 18 and 30 years old in good health.

This clonotype was detected a few times. This sequence joins TRBV5-1 and TRBJ2-3; TRBD2 might be the D (6 bases). V was shortened by 0 bases and J by 2 bases, with 16 bases between the two germline ends. This CDR3 spans 17 amino acids. CDR1 and CDR2 (germline): SGHRS, YFSETQ. The CDR3, as DNA: TGCGCCAGCAGCTTGGGCCTGGGGGACTCTCTCACAGATACGCAGTATTTT. Protein product: CASSLGLGDSLTDTQYF.

In this sample, this clonotype turned up a few times. V and J are TRBV27 and TRBJ2-7; a possible D gene is TRBD1 (7 bases). V gave up 9 bases and J gave up 0 bases, with 12 bases separating them. CDR1 is MNHEY, CDR2 SMNVEV, per germline (reference sequence). This CDR3 spans 13 amino acids. The CDR3 sequence is CASAGGSSYEQYF. In DNA, the CDR3 is TGTGCCAGTGCAGGGGGGTCCTCCTACGAGCAGTACTTC.

Remarks on this clonotype: The junction does not match germline at one end; this may be a read error. V is TRBV4-1 and J is TRBJ2-1; 13 nucleotides agree with TRBD2. The CDR3 covers 18 residues. Germline CDR1 and CDR2: MGHRA and YSYEKL. CDR3 sequence reads: CASSPGLAGTSSYYEQFF. The CDR3, as DNA: TGCGCCAGCAGCCCGGGACTAGCGGGGACATCCTCCTACTATGAGCAGTTCTTC.

This clonotype has more than one count but fewer than ten. The V call is TRBV3-1, the J call TRBJ1-2; D possibly corresponds to TRBD1 (5 bases). V lost 4 bases, J lost 8 bases, and 14 bases lay in between. From germline, CDR1 is LGHDT and CDR2 YNNKEL (reference sequence). This CDR3 has 13 amino acids. CDR3 sequence: CASSPRGSGGYTF. CDR3 DNA sequence: TGTGCCAGCAGCCCTAGGGGTTCCGGCGGCTACACCTTC.

The gene calls are TRBV5-1 and TRBJ2-6, with 7 bases fitting TRBD1. This CDR3 is built from 17 residues. V was clipped by 6 bases and J by 0 bases; unmatched bases: 9. Germline V gene lookup returns CDR1 SGHRS and CDR2 YFSETQ. CDR3 in amino acids: CASNMDRPSSGANVLTF. The CDR3 nucleotides read TGCGCCAGCAACATGGACAGGCCTAGCTCTGGGGCCAACGTCCTGACTTTC.

This clonotype is a singleton in its sample. The chain couples TRBV4-1 to TRBJ2-6; 9 bases are shared with TRBD1. The CDR3 contains 19 residues. Germline V CDR1 and CDR2: MGHRA, YSYEKL. Losses at the gene ends were 3 bases for V and 0 bases for J; bases not matched to a gene: 9. The CDR3 loop is CASSHPTGTGYSGANVLTF. CDR3 nucleotides: TGCGCCAGCAGCCATCCAACCGGGACAGGGTACTCTGGGGCCAACGTCCTGACTTTC.

At least ten counts were recorded for this clonotype. One end of the junction varies from germline; a read error may be responsible. The rearrangement links TRBV5-1 to TRBJ2-7; D gene unclear. CDR1 SGHRS and CDR2 YFSETQ come from the germline V gene. CDR3 size: 13 residues. The chain's CDR3 is CASSLPGTYEQYF. DNA for the CDR3: TGTGCCAGCAGCTTACCTGGAACCTACGAGCAGTACTTC.

CDR3 loop: CASSYGYHGRSGGEQYF. The CDR3 nucleotides are TGTGCCAGCAGTTATGGGTACCACGGCCGTTCGGGGGGTGAGCAGTACTTC. The chain uses TRBV6-6 and TRBJ2-5, with 7 bases matching TRBD2. The CDR3 length is 17 residues. J lost 11 bases, V lost 3 bases, and 21 bases had no gene match. The germline V gene encodes CDR1 MNHNY and CDR2 SVGAGI (reference sequence).

This clonotype occurred once. The chain has TRBV4-2 and TRBJ1-5; no reliable D call. CDR1 and CDR2 from the germline V gene are LGHNA and YNFKEQ. The V and J ends lost 0 bases and 3 bases respectively, with 6 bases between them. The CDR3 extends over 14 amino acids. The CDR3 is CASSQDEHNQPQHF. The CDR3 DNA is TGTGCCAGCAGCCAAGACGAGCACAATCAGCCCCAGCATTTT.